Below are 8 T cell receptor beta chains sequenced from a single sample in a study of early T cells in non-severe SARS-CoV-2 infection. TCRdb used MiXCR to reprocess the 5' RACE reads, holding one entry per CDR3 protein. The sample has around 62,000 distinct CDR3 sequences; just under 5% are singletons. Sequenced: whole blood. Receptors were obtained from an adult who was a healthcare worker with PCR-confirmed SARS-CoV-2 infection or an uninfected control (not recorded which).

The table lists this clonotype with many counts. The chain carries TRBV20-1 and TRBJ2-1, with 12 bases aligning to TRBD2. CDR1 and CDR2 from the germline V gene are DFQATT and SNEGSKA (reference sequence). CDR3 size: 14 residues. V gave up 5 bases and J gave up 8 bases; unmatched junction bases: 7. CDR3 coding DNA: TGCAGTGCTGCTGGGACTAGCGGGCAAGATGAGCAGTTCTTC. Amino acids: CSAAGTSGQDEQFF.

For the CDR3, the DNA is TGTGCCAGCAGCACGGGACTAGCGGGAGGGACCCCCTACGAGCAGTACTTC. Amino acids: CASSTGLAGGTPYEQYF. The J gene is TRBJ2-7, the V gene TRBV7-2, with 16 positions matching TRBD2. The J segment lost 2 bases and the V segment lost 5 bases, leaving 6 bases of the junction unmatched. Germline V gene sequence: CDR1 SGHTA, CDR2 FQGNSA. CDR3 size: 17 residues.

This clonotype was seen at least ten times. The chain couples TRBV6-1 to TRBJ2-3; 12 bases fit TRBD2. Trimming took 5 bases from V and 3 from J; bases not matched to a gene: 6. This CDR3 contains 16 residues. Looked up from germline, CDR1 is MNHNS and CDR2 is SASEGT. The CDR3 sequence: CASSPWTSGDTDTQYF. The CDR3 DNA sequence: TGTGCCAGCAGTCCATGGACTAGCGGGGATACAGATACGCAGTATTTT.

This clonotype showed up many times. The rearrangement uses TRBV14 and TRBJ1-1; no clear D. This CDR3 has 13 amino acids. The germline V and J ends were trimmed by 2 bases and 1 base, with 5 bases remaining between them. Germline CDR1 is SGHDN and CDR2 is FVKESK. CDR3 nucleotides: TGTGCCAGCAGCCAATCTGGGAACACTGAAGCTTTCTTT. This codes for CASSQSGNTEAFF. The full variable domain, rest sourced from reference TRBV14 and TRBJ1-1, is EAGVTQFPSHSVIEKGQTVTLRCDPISGHDNLYWYRRVMGKEIKFLLHFVKESKQDESGMPNNRFLAERTGGTYSTLKVQPAELEDSGVYFCASSQSGNTEAFFGQGTRLTVV.

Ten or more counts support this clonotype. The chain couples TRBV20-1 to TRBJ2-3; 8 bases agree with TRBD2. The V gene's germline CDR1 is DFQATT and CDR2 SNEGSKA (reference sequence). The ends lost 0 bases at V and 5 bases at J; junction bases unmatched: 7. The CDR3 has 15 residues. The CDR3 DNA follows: TGCAGTGCTAGAGATCAAGCGGGAGCGGTAGATACGCAGTATTTT. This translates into CSARDQAGAVDTQYF.

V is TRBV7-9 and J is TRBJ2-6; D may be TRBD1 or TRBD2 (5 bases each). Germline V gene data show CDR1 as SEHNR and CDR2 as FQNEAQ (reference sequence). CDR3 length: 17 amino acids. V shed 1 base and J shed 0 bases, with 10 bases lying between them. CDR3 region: CASSLDGGFSGANVLTF. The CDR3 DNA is TGTGCCAGCAGCTTAGATGGGGGATTCTCTGGGGCCAACGTCCTGACTTTC.

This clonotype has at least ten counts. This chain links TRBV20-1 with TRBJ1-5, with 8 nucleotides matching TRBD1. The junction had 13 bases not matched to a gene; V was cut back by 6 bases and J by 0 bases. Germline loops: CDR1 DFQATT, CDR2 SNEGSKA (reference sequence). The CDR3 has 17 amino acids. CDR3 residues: CSALGQAISYSNQPQHF. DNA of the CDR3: TGCAGTGCCCTGGGACAGGCAATTTCATATAGCAATCAGCCCCAGCATTTT.

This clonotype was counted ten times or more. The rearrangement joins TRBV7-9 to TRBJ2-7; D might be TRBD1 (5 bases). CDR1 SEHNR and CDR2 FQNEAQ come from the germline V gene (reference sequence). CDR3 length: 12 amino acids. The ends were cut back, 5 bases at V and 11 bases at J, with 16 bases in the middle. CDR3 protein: CASSRTTYWEYF. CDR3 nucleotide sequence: TGTGCCAGCAGCCGGACAACCTACTGGGAGTACTTC.